This T cell receptor beta chain was found in a study of regulatory T cells in long-lasting Graves disease. Whole-study context: Patients with persistent Graves' disease had over 5 years of antithyroid drugs and persistent TSH receptor antibodies. Whole-study findings and limits: The analysis examined peripheral blood only and excluded thyroid tissue. New patients shared 966 public clonotypes, and persistent patients shared more, with approximately 2,500.

CDR3 regions were amplified by Arm-PCR using iRepertoire HTBI primers to build TCR beta libraries. TCRdb independently ran MiXCR on the multiplex PCR reads; one entry per CDR3 protein. The sample gives some 470,000 distinct CDR3 sequences, around a fifth of which show up once; 7% to 9% is in the top ten. Only a few counts were recorded for this clonotype. What it recognizes is unknown. A single base separates this from a much larger clone, so it may be a read error. Time point denoted: persistent/refractory GD, antithyroid drugs over 5 years with positive TRAb. Extracted RNA from PBMCs served as the source of the TCR library. CDR1 is SNHLY, CDR2 FYNNEI, per germline. The CDR3 has 13 amino acids.

The source of this sequence is a female donor with Graves disease. This rearrangement joins TRBV2 to TRBJ1-1; D gene unclear. Specimen: peripheral blood mononuclear cells (PBMCs), collected when the disease was refractory, from a patient treated with antithyroid drugs. The CDR3 DNA sequence: TGTGCCAACAGTGAAGGACGGAACACTGAAGCTTTCTTT. Translating it yields CANSEGRNTEAFF. Variable domain in full (rest from reference TRBV2 and TRBJ1-1): EPEVTQTPSHQVTQMGQEVILRCVPISNHLYFYWYRQILGQKVEFLVSFYNNEISEKSEIFDDQFSVERPDGSNFTLKIRSTKLEDSAMYFCANSEGRNTEAFFGQGTRLTVV.